A single sample gave rise to the 5 T cell receptor beta chains below, sequenced in a study of brain metastases from non-small cell lung cancer (dated by TCRdb to between 2018 and 2021). Libraries were constructed by the immunoSEQ multiplex PCR assay. TCRdb re-hosts the immuneACCESS table, in-frame sequences only. Its copies lack some clones; in the studies checked, an unresolved V gene accounts for under half of them, and the cause for the rest is not known. Here the sample has 1,500 to 2,000 clones; more than 65% occur a single time. Approximately 9.1% of the sample lies in the top ten. The sample was tumor-adjacent normal tissue. Receptor source: a donor aged 40 or over with non-small cell lung cancer.

The rearrangement joins TRBV13 to TRBJ2-7; D call uncertain. This CDR3 region has 13 residues. V shed 6 bases and J shed 1 base, with 10 bases lying between them. CDR1 is PRHDT, CDR2 FYEKMQ, per germline (reference sequence). The CDR3 protein is CASRPNGSYEQYF. CDR3 DNA: TGTGCCAGCAGACCGAACGGATCCTACGAGCAGTACTTC.

The chain is built from TRBV5-4 and TRBJ2-6, with D possibly TRBD2 on 6 matching bases. The germline gives CDR1 SGHNT, CDR2 YYREEE (reference sequence). The CDR3 runs 16 residues. Trimming left V 6 bases short and J 2 bases short, with 15 bases between. CDR3 DNA: TGTGCCAGCAATACCGGATCGGGGGCTGGGGCCAACGTCCTGACTTTC. Its protein is CASNTGSGAGANVLTF.

The gene calls are TRBV29-1 and TRBJ2-3; TRBD2 aligns across 13 bases. V shed 4 bases and J 5 bases; nucleotides not matched to a gene: 3. Germline lookup yields CDR1 SQVTM and CDR2 ANQGSEA. The CDR3 sequence is 14 residues long. CDR3 protein: CSVGTSGRLDTQYF. The CDR3 DNA reads TGCAGCGTTGGGACTAGCGGGAGATTAGATACGCAGTATTTT.

Concerning this clone: The same CDR3 can be traced to other DNA sequences in this sample. The rearrangement links TRBV6-1 to TRBJ2-1, with unresolved D. The V and J ends lost 6 bases and 7 bases respectively, with 13 bases between them. Germline V gene lookup returns CDR1 MNHNS and CDR2 SASEGT. CDR3 length: 13 amino acids. The CDR3 loop is CASSDPYLNEQFF. CDR3 bases: TGTGCCAGCAGCGACCCTTACTTGAATGAGCAGTTCTTC.

The rearrangement links TRBV6-4 to TRBJ2-1; D gene uncertain. Looked up from germline, CDR1 is MRHNA and CDR2 is SNTAGT. The CDR3 runs to 14 residues. The V and J ends lost 3 bases and 10 bases respectively, with 16 bases between them. The CDR3: CASSDGSRMGEQFF. The CDR3 DNA reads as TGTGCCAGCAGTGATGGTAGCCGAATGGGCGAGCAGTTCTTC.